Presented here are 30 T cell receptor beta chains from one specimen sequenced in a study of long-term antiretroviral therapy in people with HIV. Version v3.0 of the immunoSEQ assay was performed at survey level. Here immunoSEQ multiplex PCR was the method, and the copy in TCRdb shows in-frame clones only, minus some. The sample shows around 16,000 clones, about 94% of them seen only once. The sequenced sample was unsorted PBMCs, obtained roughly 6.4 years after starting antiretroviral therapy. These receptors came from a woman aged 50 to 60 with HIV.

The CDR3 coding sequence is TGTGCCATCAGTGAGGGTGCGGGAGATTACGAGCAGTACTTC. This codes for CAISEGAGDYEQYF. This chain uses TRBV10-3 with TRBJ2-7; 7 bases align to TRBD2. The CDR3 length is 14 residues. Germline CDR1 is ENHRY and CDR2 is SYGVKD. The V and J ends lost 2 bases and 4 bases, in that order; junction bases with no gene match: 5.

This chain uses TRBV7-2 with TRBJ1-1; the D is unclear. Deletions cut 6 bases from V and 1 base from J, with 9 bases between. Germline CDR1 SGHTA, CDR2 FQGNSA. The CDR3 spans 13 residues. The CDR3 loop is CASRSARNTEAFF. The CDR3 coding sequence is TGTGCCAGCAGGTCAGCCCGGAACACTGAAGCTTTCTTT.

The rearrangement joins TRBV2 to TRBJ2-1; 9 bases agree with TRBD2. This CDR3 comprises 14 residues. Losses at the gene ends were 7 bases for V and 6 bases for J; bases not matched to a gene: 7. CDR1 is SNHLY and CDR2 is FYNNEI in the germline V gene. The CDR3 region has the DNA TGTGCCAGCAACCGGCTAGCGGGAAGCAATGAGCAGTTCTTC. It is translated as CASNRLAGSNEQFF.

The chain is built from TRBV18 and TRBJ2-7, with a weak D call TRBD2 (5 bases). The V gene lost 3 bases and the J gene lost 4 bases, with 7 bases spanning the gap. The CDR3 totals 12 residues. Germline CDR1 and CDR2: KGHSH and LQKENI. CDR3 nucleotides: TGTGCCAGCTCACCTGAGGGATACGAGCAGTACTTC. As protein: CASSPEGYEQYF.

CDR3 in DNA: TGTGCCAGCAATAGGATCGGGACAGGGAACTACGAGCAGTACTTC. Protein sequence: CASNRIGTGNYEQYF. This sequence joins TRBV5-5 and TRBJ2-7; 9 nucleotides match TRBD1. The ends lost 6 bases at V and 3 bases at J; junction bases unmatched: 10. The CDR3 is made up of 15 amino acids. The V gene's germline CDR1 is SGHKS and CDR2 YYEKEE (reference sequence).

This chain uses TRBV9 with TRBJ2-2, with D perhaps TRBD1 (5 bases). Germline V gives CDR1 SGDLS, CDR2 YYNGEE. This CDR3 contains 15 residues. Trimming removed 5 bases from V and 5 bases from J, with 16 bases in between. The CDR3 is CASRATNSGTGELFF. The DNA for the CDR3 is TGTGCCAGCAGAGCCACAAATTCAGGGACCGGGGAGCTGTTTTTT.

The chain couples TRBV18 to TRBJ1-4, with 8 bases aligning to TRBD1. Trimming took 2 bases from V and 6 from J; bases not matched to a gene: 5. Looked up from germline, CDR1 is KGHSH and CDR2 is LQKENI. This CDR3 region has 15 residues. The CDR3 nucleotides are TGTGCCAGCTCACCAGTTCACAGGGGGGATGAAAAACTGTTTTTT. It yields the protein CASSPVHRGDEKLFF.

The chain combines TRBV6-5 with TRBJ1-6; 8 bases are a match to TRBD1. V was pared by 4 bases and J by 4 bases, with 6 bases of the junction left unmatched. Germline loops: CDR1 MNHEY, CDR2 SVGAGI. The CDR3 has 16 residues. CDR3 residues: CASSFRTGPYNSPLHF. The CDR3 DNA is TGTGCCAGCAGTTTCCGGACAGGGCCGTATAATTCACCCCTCCACTTT.

This chain links TRBV6-5 with TRBJ2-7, with D possibly called TRBD1 or TRBD2 (5 bases each). This CDR3 comprises 14 residues. Germline values: CDR1 MNHEY, CDR2 SVGAGI. Deletions cut 6 bases from V and 6 bases from J, with 18 bases between. Written as DNA, the CDR3 is TGTGCCAGCAGAAAACGGGATGGGGGATTCGAGCAGTACTTC. Protein product: CASRKRDGGFEQYF.

The sample holds a few counts of this clone. V usage is TRBV29-1 and J usage is TRBJ2-1, with unresolved D. Germline CDR1 is SQVTM and CDR2 is ANQGSEA. This CDR3 spans 13 amino acids. Trimming stripped 7 bases from V and 2 bases from J, with 12 bases between. The CDR3 loop is CSEVRAPYNEQFF. The DNA of the CDR3 is TGCAGCGAGGTCCGGGCACCCTACAATGAGCAGTTCTTC.

The chain has TRBV6-9 and TRBJ2-7; 8 bases map to TRBD1. The V gene's germline CDR1 is MNHGY and CDR2 SVAAGI. With 6 bases clipped from V and 2 bases from J, the junction kept 3 bases outside the gene matches. The CDR3 spans 13 residues. The CDR3, as DNA: TGTGCCAGCAGCGGACAGGGACCCTACGAGCAGTACTTC. Its translation: CASSGQGPYEQYF.

In regard to this clone: Its ends do not fully match the called genes, so a read error is possible. The V and J genes are TRBV7-7 and TRBJ2-1, with D hard to call. From germline, CDR1 is SSHAT and CDR2 FNYEAQ (reference sequence). There are 16 residues in the CDR3. For the CDR3, the DNA is TGTGCTAGCAGCTTAGTGGAAGGAAGCTCCTACAATGAGCAGTTCTTC. It is translated as CASSLVEGSSYNEQFF.

The V and J genes are TRBV6-6 and TRBJ1-2; the D gene is possibly TRBD1 (5 bases). Per germline, CDR1 MNHNY and CDR2 SVGAGI (reference sequence). The V end lost 4 bases, the J end lost 4 bases, and 10 bases lay between the germline ends. The CDR3 consists of 13 residues. CDR3 nucleotides: TGTGCCAGCAGTTCGACAGCTTTCTATGGCTACACCTTC. It yields the protein CASSSTAFYGYTF.

This chain links TRBV5-1 with TRBJ2-1, with D possibly TRBD2 on 5 matching bases. Germline values: CDR1 SGHRS, CDR2 YFSETQ. CDR3 length: 14 amino acids. V was shortened by 4 bases and J by 6 bases, with 14 bases between the two germline ends. In DNA form, the CDR3 reads TGCGCCAGCAGCACCGGAACAGCGGTCAATGAGCAGTTCTTC. Translated: CASSTGTAVNEQFF.

V and J are TRBV7-9 and TRBJ1-1; D is ambiguous. V lost 0 bases and J lost 2, with 13 bases in between. The CDR3 is 16 amino acids. Germline values: CDR1 SEHNR, CDR2 FQNEAQ (reference sequence). CDR3 sequence (DNA): TGTGCCAGCAGCTTAGCATATGGTATGGGAAACACTGAAGCTTTCTTT. Amino acids: CASSLAYGMGNTEAFF.

The sample holds one count of this clone. The chain joins TRBV13 to TRBJ2-5, with TRBD2 identical over 7 bases. The J call may not be correct, given that the DNA end is closer to TRBJ2-7. CDR1 PRHDT and CDR2 FYEKMQ come from the germline V gene (reference sequence). The CDR3 covers 13 residues. CDR3 in DNA: TGTGCCAGCAGCTTCGGACTAGCCTACGAGCAGTACTTC. Its protein is CASSFGLAYEQYF.

This rearrangement joins TRBV10-3 to TRBJ1-3, with 8 positions matching TRBD1. V dropped 6 bases and J dropped 2; count of bases not matched to a gene: 0. The length of the CDR3 is 13 residues. Germline V gene lookup returns CDR1 ENHRY and CDR2 SYGVKD. CDR3 in DNA: TGTGCCATCAGACAGGGGGCTGGAAACACCATATATTTT. It specifies CAIRQGAGNTIYF.

The rearrangement uses TRBV10-3 and TRBJ1-4; 8 bases agree with TRBD1. The junction had 6 bases not matched to a gene; V was cut back by 4 bases and J by 5 bases. The CDR3 has 15 residues. From germline, CDR1 is ENHRY and CDR2 SYGVKD. CDR3 sequence reads: CAISGQGPGNEKLFF. The CDR3 DNA sequence: TGTGCCATCAGTGGACAGGGGCCGGGAAATGAAAAACTGTTTTTT.

This sequence joins TRBV29-1 and TRBJ1-2, with TRBD1 identical over 10 bases. The ends lost 6 bases at V and 4 bases at J; junction bases unmatched: 5. This CDR3 region has 13 residues. Germline loops: CDR1 SQVTM, CDR2 ANQGSEA. The CDR3 is CSVRDRGPYGYTF. DNA of the CDR3: TGCAGCGTACGGGACAGGGGCCCCTATGGCTACACCTTC.

This clone was recorded only once. The V and J genes are TRBV5-1 and TRBJ2-5; TRBD2 might be the D (6 bases). Germline lookup yields CDR1 SGHRS and CDR2 YFSETQ. This CDR3 contains 15 residues. Trimming shortened V by 0 bases and J by 5 bases, and 14 bases separated the two germline ends. The CDR3 coding sequence is TGCGCCAGCAGCTTGGCTGGCGGGACGAGGGAGACCCAGTACTTC. Residues: CASSLAGGTRETQYF.

This chain joins TRBV5-1 and TRBJ2-2; D gene ambiguous. This CDR3 is built from 14 residues. The V end lost 1 base, the J end lost 0 bases, and 4 bases lay between the germline ends. Germline CDR1 and CDR2: SGHRS and YFSETQ. The CDR3 bases are TGCGCCAGCAGCTTGACGGCGAACACCGGGGAGCTGTTTTTT. It specifies CASSLTANTGELFF.

The chain joins TRBV10-3 to TRBJ2-2; D call uncertain. Trimming removed 11 bases at V and 0 bases at J, with 16 bases between. The germline CDR1 and CDR2 sequences are ENHRY and SYGVKD. The CDR3 is 15 residues long. CDR3 residues: CAVRAGQTNTGELFF. In DNA form, the CDR3 reads TGTGCCGTCCGGGCCGGGCAGACGAACACCGGGGAGCTGTTTTTT.

V is TRBV5-5 and J is TRBJ1-1; 7 bases match TRBD1. CDR1 SGHKS and CDR2 YYEKEE come from the germline V gene (reference sequence). With V trimmed by 0 bases and J by 4 bases, 6 bases remained unmatched. The CDR3 has 15 amino acids. The CDR3 nucleotides read TGTGCCAGCAGCTTGGGGCCGACAGGGATCACTGAAGCTTTCTTT. As protein: CASSLGPTGITEAFF. The full variable domain, completed using reference TRBV5-5 and TRBJ1-1, is DAGVTQSPTHLIKTRGQQVTLRCSPISGHKSVSWYQQVLGQGPQFIFQYYEKEERGRGNFPDRFSARQFPNYSSELNVNALLLGDSALYLCASSLGPTGITEAFFGQGTRLTVV.

The rearrangement uses TRBV2 and TRBJ2-1; D is uncertain. V shed 7 bases and J shed 6 bases, with 16 bases lying between them. The CDR3 contains 14 residues. Per germline, CDR1 SNHLY and CDR2 FYNNEI. The CDR3 bases are TGTGCCAGCAAGCCTTCCGGACCCCTCAATGAGCAGTTCTTC. Translating it yields CASKPSGPLNEQFF.

The chain joins TRBV28 to TRBJ1-2; a possible D gene is TRBD1 (5 bases). V lost 3 bases and J lost 4, with 12 bases in between. Germline lookup yields CDR1 MDHEN and CDR2 SYDVKM. The CDR3 sequence is 14 residues long. The CDR3 sequence: CASSFGALFYGYTF. In nucleotides, the CDR3 is TGTGCCAGCAGTTTCGGGGCCCTCTTCTATGGCTACACCTTC.

Here the CDR3 reads CASSFRTGEKLFF. The CDR3 bases are TGTGCCAGCAGCTTTAGGACGGGTGAAAAACTGTTTTTT. J is TRBJ1-4 and V is TRBV11-2, with D unclear. CDR1 is SGHAT and CDR2 is FQNNGV in the germline V gene. Trimming stripped 3 bases from V and 7 bases from J, with 9 bases between. The CDR3 totals 13 residues.

This chain connects TRBV7-2 to TRBJ2-1; D is uncertain. The CDR3 sequence is 17 residues long. The germline V gene has CDR1 SGHTA and CDR2 FQGNSA. V lost 2 bases, J lost 2 bases, and 16 bases lay in between. The CDR3 region is CASSLSVVPTTYNEQFF. In DNA form, the CDR3 reads TGTGCCAGCAGCTTAAGTGTTGTCCCTACAACCTACAATGAGCAGTTCTTC.

This chain joins TRBV29-1 and TRBJ2-7; TRBD2 is a possible D gene (6 bases). The V end was cut by 7 bases, the J end by 7 bases, with 17 bases between. The CDR3 runs 12 residues. Germline-derived CDR1 and CDR2 are SQVTM and ANQGSEA. The CDR3 is CSASDWAGEQYF. In nucleotides, the CDR3 is TGCAGCGCCTCGGACTGGGCGGGGGAGCAGTACTTC.

This clone has only a few counts. The chain links TRBV13 to TRBJ1-2; perhaps TRBD1 as D (5 bases). Germline CDR1 reads PRHDT; CDR2 reads FYEKMQ (reference sequence). V lost 4 bases and J 6 bases, leaving 12 bases between the germline ends. The CDR3 loop spans 13 amino acids. The CDR3 here is CASSSKPGDGYTF. The CDR3 nucleotides read TGTGCCAGCAGCTCCAAACCGGGGGATGGCTACACCTTC.

The J gene is TRBJ2-1, the V gene TRBV13; no clear D gene. The CDR3 covers 13 residues. Germline CDR1 is PRHDT and CDR2 is FYEKMQ (reference sequence). Trimming cost V 8 bases and J 8 bases, with 16 bases left between them. The CDR3 region has the DNA TGTGCCAGCGCTTGGACCTCAGTCGATGAGCAGTTCTTC. Its translation is CASAWTSVDEQFF.